This T cell receptor (beta chain) derives from a study of T cells in Graves' hyperthyroidism and ophthalmopathy (dated by TCRdb to between 2019 and 2020). For context, the study as a whole: Peripheral blood samples were taken at the time of initial diagnosis, prior to any treatment. According to the paper, TCR Vbeta CDR3 sequencing was carried out on more than 120 peripheral blood samples, which came from around 43 ophthalmopathy, 80 or so hyperthyroidism and around 17 progressor patients. After blood sampling, hyperthyroidism patients were treated with methimazole at a starting dose of 30 mg daily, and ophthalmopathy patients were treated with high-dose intravenous methylprednisolone. Thyroid tissue and blood T-cell repertoires from several Graves' hyperthyroidism patients were also compared in the study. The approximately 98 discovery patients were randomly divided into training and test sets at a 7:3 ratio. Whether ophthalmopathy could be predicted prospectively was tested in an independent validation cohort made up of roughly 20 hyperthyroidism patients plus 17 patients who later progressed to ophthalmopathy. A discovery cohort of approximately 97 patients, roughly 45 with Graves' ophthalmopathy and approximately 60 with stable Graves' hyperthyroidism, was used to find distinguishing TCR V-J signatures. Overall study results and their limits: Sample size was not statistically predetermined, and blinding of investigators to group allocation was not performed. In validation, progression to ophthalmopathy was predicted by the model with almost 71% sensitivity and about 72% specificity, a median of around 6.5 months before onset. A model built on a 13 V-J signature distinguished ophthalmopathy from stable hyperthyroidism, reaching around 87% sensitivity and approximately 81% specificity in cross-validation and 80%/75% in testing. Most expanded thyroid clonotypes (frequency above 0.001) were also found in blood, which suggests that blood repertoires may mirror thyroid immune responses.

Hyperthyroidism patients were newly diagnosed, with disease duration under 2 months, and aged 18 to 65 years. Patients with uncontrolled infections, other autoimmune diseases, pregnancy or lactation were excluded. Diagnoses relied on clinical symptoms, serum thyroxine and TRAb, thyroid ultrasound and orbital computed tomography. Blood from progressor patients was collected at the time of first diagnosis with hyperthyroidism, before any ophthalmopathy symptoms had appeared. PBMCs were isolated from 7.5 to 10 ml of fresh peripheral blood by Ficoll-Paque density gradient centrifugation. Progressor patients were first diagnosed with Graves' hyperthyroidism and then developed ophthalmopathy during follow-up. Total RNA was extracted using Trizol reagent, and RNA quality was assessed on an Agilent 2100 Bioanalyzer. V ends up 3 bases short and J 0 bases short, with an unmatched junction base count of 4. The germline V gene gives CDR1 as SGHTS and CDR2 as YDEGEE. The CDR3 contains 16 residues, cysteine and phenylalanine counted. Of the read, only the CDR3 DNA is kept; its 48 bases are in frame from base 1.

This clonotype was observed many times. The antigen it recognizes is unknown. No base quality information exists; no much larger clone differs at one position. The TCR beta CDR3 regions were amplified from the RNA transcripts. For the first round of RT-PCR on the TCR CDR3, the HTBI primer set was used together with the Qiagen OneStep RT-PCR kit. Libraries were constructed in a second round of multiplex PCR, after which size selection and purification were performed. The libraries were sequenced on an Illumina HiSeq2000 using paired-end 100 bp reads. As for how the authors treated the data: SOAPnuke was used to process the raw data, with reads discarded if the reads contained adapters or uncalled bases, had a mean Phred below 15, or lacked an exact constant-primer or identifier match. High-quality paired reads were merged using COPE v1.2.5, and each unique nucleotide sequence was defined as a clonotype. Clonotypes were aligned to IMGT TRBV, TRBD and TRBJ reference segments using MiTCR v1.1. Only V-J combinations with frequency above 0.0001, covering roughly 99% of repertoires, were analysed. A TCS score was defined as the ratio between F50 (clonal expansion) and ExV (chaos), using BLOSUM62-based TCRdist between CDR3 peptides within each V-J. Welch's t-statistics and random forest reduced several hundred V-J features to 13, which were used in a naive Bayes classifier (R e1071). Starting from the raw public reads, TCRdb applied fastp trimming at Q25, assembled clones with MiXCR and retained in-frame beta chains. Rows with one shared CDR3 protein collapse into an entry with the most common genes and DNA. These V and J calls rely on TCRdb rather than the paper's analysis. This sample gives roughly 500,000 distinct CDR3 sequences in total; around 14% of them show up just once. 5% to 7% of the sample belongs to the ten largest clones.

Sequenced: blood. The TCR was taken from a woman aged 25 to 39 with Graves' hyperthyroidism that later progressed to Graves' ophthalmopathy. This receptor chain uses TRBV5-8 and TRBJ1-3, and 9 junction bases match TRBD1. The nucleotide sequence is TGTGCCAGCAGCTGGGCGACAGGGGGCTCTGGAAACACCATATATTTT. This encodes CASSWATGGSGNTIYF.